This T cell receptor beta chain was identified during a study of control samples from healthy donors and cancer patients. Sequenced by immunoSEQ multiplex PCR; TCRdb stores in-frame clones only, minus some. The data contain 120,000 or so clones, 91% of them seen just once; the ten biggest clones take up 7.8%. CDR1 is LGHNA and CDR2 is YNFKEQ in the germline V gene. V shed 2 bases and J shed 7 bases, with 20 bases lying between them. The CDR3 loop spans 17 amino acids. V usage is TRBV4-2 and J usage is TRBJ2-2; TRBD2 might be the D (5 bases). The sequence came from a woman in her late teens or twenties in good health. The sequenced material came from blood. CDR3 protein: CASSQRGIENRGGELFF. Written as DNA, the CDR3 is TGTGCCAGCAGCCAAAGAGGAATAGAGAATCGGGGCGGGGAGCTGTTTTTT.